Listed below are T cell receptor beta chains from one sample, sequenced in a study of human T cells and chemical hapten exposure. Using its own MiXCR run on the RACE reads, TCRdb lists one record per CDR3 protein. This sample has tens of thousands of distinct CDR3 sequences, with about 7.2% found just once. Sequencing was done on a sample of whole blood. The receptors originated from a human donor in good health. Some clones in this sample may be carry-over from other donors' samples. Both conserved end residues are part of each CDR3. D genes are given only for firm matches. A row's size may be missing; if present it is once, few, many or a size class.

clone size,J gene,D gene,V gene,CDR3 DNA,CDR3 protein
few,TRBJ1-4,TRBD1,TRBV7-2,TGTGCCAGCAGCCGGGACAGGCCAGTTAATGAAAAACTGTTTTTT,CASSRDRPVNEKLFF
-,TRBJ1-3,-,TRBV5-1,TGCGCCAGCTCACCGGGGCCAGAAACCAACACCATATATTTT,CASSPGPETNTIYF
many,TRBJ2-6,-,TRBV6-2/TRBV6-3,TGTGCCAGCAATGAGGGGGGAACTGGGGCCAACGTCCTGACTTTC,CASNEGGTGANVLTF
few,TRBJ1-1,-,TRBV12-3/TRBV12-4,TGTGCCAGCAGTTTAACTCGGACTGAAGCTTTCTTT,CASSLTRTEAFF
many,TRBJ1-2,-,TRBV7-8,TGTGCCAGCAGCTTAGGCCGCAGGGCCGTATCGGATGGCTACACCTTC,CASSLGRRAVSDGYTF
few,TRBJ1-2,TRBD1,TRBV27,TGTGCCAGCAGTCCACGGACAGGGGGTAGTTTCTATGGCGACACCTTC,CASSPRTGGSFYGDTF
many,TRBJ2-3,-,TRBV29-1,TGCAGTTGCCAGAGTGACACAGATACGCAGTATTTT,CSCQSDTDTQYF
many,TRBJ2-3,-,TRBV7-2,TGTGCCAGCAGCTTAGCGCGAGGCAGCGCCCGGACGCAGTATTTT,CASSLARGSARTQYF
many,TRBJ2-2,-,TRBV6-6,TGTGCCAGCAGCAACACTAGAGCCGGGGAGCTGTTTTTT,CASSNTRAGELFF
few,TRBJ1-5,-,TRBV19,TGTGCCAGTGCAACAGGGCATCAGCCCCAGCATTTT,CASATGHQPQHF
many,TRBJ1-4,-,TRBV6-4,TGTGCCAGCAGGGACGAACCGGGACTTGGAAAACTGTTTTTT,CASRDEPGLGKLFF
few,TRBJ1-2,TRBD1,TRBV5-1,TGCGCCAGCAGCCCGGACAGGGGACACTATGGCTACACCTTC,CASSPDRGHYGYTF
many,TRBJ1-1,-,TRBV29-1,TGCAGCGTTCCTTCCACTGGGGGTGAAGCTTTCTTT,CSVPSTGGEAFF
many,TRBJ1-5,TRBD1,TRBV12-3/TRBV12-4,TGTGCCAGCAGTCCCCCGGGACAGGGGAATCAGCCCCAGCATTTT,CASSPPGQGNQPQHF
many,TRBJ1-2,TRBD1,TRBV2,TGTGCCAGCAGGCAGGACAGGGGGAACTATGGCTACACCTTC,CASRQDRGNYGYTF
many,TRBJ1-1,-,TRBV5-4,TGTGCCAGCAGCCGGGGTTCGGAGATGCAAGCTTTCTTT,CASSRGSEMQAFF
-,TRBJ1-3,-,TRBV10-3,TGTGCCATCGGTTCAGGGGAGGCTGGAAACACCATATATTTT,CAIGSGEAGNTIYF
many,TRBJ2-1,TRBD1,TRBV7-9,TGTGCCAGCAGCCCTCGCCGGGACAGGGACTACAATGAGCAGTTCTTC,CASSPRRDRDYNEQFF
-,TRBJ2-7,-,TRBV4-1,TGCGCCAGCAGCCAAGGTATTTGGAGCAGGCCCTACGAGCAGTACTTC,CASSQGIWSRPYEQYF
few,TRBJ1-1,-,TRBV18,TGTGCCAGCTCACCACGTCAGGGGAGTGGCACTGAAGCTTTCTTT,CASSPRQGSGTEAFF
few,TRBJ1-2,-,TRBV7-9,TGTGCCAGCAGCTCAACACCTGACGGGGGCTACACCTTC,CASSSTPDGGYTF
many,TRBJ2-1,TRBD2,TRBV6-4,TGTGCCAGCACCCCCCAGGCTAGCGGGAGTGATGAGCAGTTCTTC,CASTPQASGSDEQFF
-,TRBJ2-7,TRBD2,TRBV6-5,TGTGCCAGCAGTCCGGGACTAGCGGCTGTTGTTGAGCAGTACTTC,CASSPGLAAVVEQYF
many,TRBJ1-5,-,TRBV7-2,TGTGCCAGCAGCTTAGTCGGACCCAGAGGCGATCAGCCCCAGCATTTT,CASSLVGPRGDQPQHF
many,TRBJ1-2,-,TRBV6-1,TGTGCCAGCAGAAAATCAGGGGATACATATGGCTACACCTTC,CASRKSGDTYGYTF
few,TRBJ2-7,TRBD1,TRBV7-8,TGTGCCAGCAGCCCGACAGGGATGAACTACGAGCAGTACTTC,CASSPTGMNYEQYF
-,TRBJ2-2,TRBD2,TRBV29-1,TGCAGCGGAATAAGCGGGGTCCAAAACACCGGGGAGCTGTTTTTT,CSGISGVQNTGELFF
few,TRBJ1-1,-,TRBV5-1,TGCGCCAGCAGGAGGGGCTTGAACACTGAAGCTTTCTTT,CASRRGLNTEAFF
-,TRBJ2-3,TRBD1,TRBV6-2/TRBV6-3,TGTGCCAGCAGTACGCCGGGACAGGGCCGGGGGACGCAGTATTTT,CASSTPGQGRGTQYF
-,TRBJ2-7,-,TRBV3-1,TGTGCCAGCAGCCAATTGGGAAGCGAGCAGTACTTC,CASSQLGSEQYF
many,TRBJ2-3,TRBD2,TRBV27,TGTGCCAGCAGTTTAGGCGCTAGCGGGGGCAGCACAGATACGCAGTATTTT,CASSLGASGGSTDTQYF
many,TRBJ2-3,-,TRBV5-6,TGTGCCAGCAGCGTGAGGGGCCGAGATACGCAGTATTTT,CASSVRGRDTQYF
many,TRBJ2-3,-,TRBV10-3,TGTGCCATCAATATGCCGGGACTTGATAGCACAGATACGCAGTATTTT,CAINMPGLDSTDTQYF
-,TRBJ2-2,TRBD2,TRBV20-1,TGCAGTGCTAGTAGGCCTAGCGGGAGGGCCGTCACCGGGGAGCTGTTTTTT,CSASRPSGRAVTGELFF
many,TRBJ2-5,-,TRBV20-1,TGCAGTGCTATCCCGGGACTCCGCCAAGAGACCCAGTACTTC,CSAIPGLRQETQYF
-,TRBJ2-7,-,TRBV28,TGTGCCAGCTCTTTGGCCGTCAGACCAAATAAAGAGAAGTACTTC,CASSLAVRPNKEKYF
-,TRBJ2-7,TRBD1,TRBV5-5,TGTGCCAGCAGCTTCCGGGACAGGGGCGATCTATACGAGCAGTACTTC,CASSFRDRGDLYEQYF
many,TRBJ2-7,-,TRBV2,TGTGCCAGCAAACGGGATCAATCCTACGAGCAGTACTTC,CASKRDQSYEQYF
few,TRBJ1-1,TRBD1,TRBV6-1,TGTGCCAGCAGTCCCGCGGGACAGGGAATCACTGAAGCTTTCTTT,CASSPAGQGITEAFF
many,TRBJ2-3,TRBD1,TRBV10-3,TGTGCCATCAGTGAAGGGGGCCGCACAGATACGCAGTATTTT,CAISEGGRTDTQYF
few,TRBJ2-1,-,TRBV20-1,TGCAGTGCTAGAGATTTTAGGCGCGGCGGATCCTACAATGAGCAGTTCTTC,CSARDFRRGGSYNEQFF
many,TRBJ2-3,-,TRBV7-2,TGTGCCAGCAGCTTAGCAAGGTTAACAGATACGCAGTATTTT,CASSLARLTDTQYF
-,TRBJ2-7,TRBD1,TRBV2,TGTGCCAGCAGTGAATACCAGGGGGCACTGGAGCAGTACTTC,CASSEYQGALEQYF
-,TRBJ1-5,-,TRBV7-9,TGTGCCAGCAGCTTCGACCAGGGGAATCAGCCCCAGCATTTT,CASSFDQGNQPQHF
many,TRBJ1-5,-,TRBV11-1,TGTGCCAGCAGCTCCGAGAGGGCAAGAGAGAATCAGCCCCAGCATTTT,CASSSERARENQPQHF